This T cell receptor beta chain was sequenced during a study of graft-versus-host responses after intestinal transplantation. Trimming removed 4 bases from V and 2 bases from J, with 8 bases in between. The CDR3 runs 13 residues. The V gene's germline CDR1 is MNHEY and CDR2 SMNVEV (reference sequence). TCRdb's copy holds only in-frame clones and misses some; the assay was immunoSEQ multiplex PCR. Of about 21,000 clones in the sample, 80% to 90% were seen once. The sequences come from PBMCs, collected about 62 days after intestinal transplantation. The chain employs TRBV27 and TRBJ1-1, with no clear D. This TCR came from a human patient who received an intestinal transplant, so some T cells may come from the graft donor. This CDR3 is CASSWAANTEAFF. The CDR3 coding sequence is TGTGCCAGCAGTTGGGCAGCCAACACTGAAGCTTTCTTT.